This TCR beta chain is drawn from a study of blood T cells in healthy people across ages. This clonotype was found a few times. As yet, its antigen is unknown. Through a sample-barcoded 5' primer and a J-beta primer mix, a second PCR was run for 7 to 11 cycles. TCRdb re-called the 5' RACE reads with MiXCR, one entry per CDR3 protein. The sample yields hundreds of thousands of distinct CDR3 sequences, roughly 64% seen once. Study-wide points: Diversity of TCR beta per million T cells declined in a roughly linear way with age. When set beside aged donors, long-lived donors presented more naive CD4+ cells and higher diversity.

In germline, CDR1 is KGHDR, CDR2 SFDVKD. The length of the CDR3 is 15 residues. The trim removed 4 bases at V and 4 bases at J, leaving 8 bases unmatched. V and J are TRBV24-1 and TRBJ2-5; 7 nucleotides match TRBD2. The material sequenced was blood. The TCR sequence derives from a man under 40 in good health. The CDR3 loop reads CATSEFSGALETQYF. CDR3 nucleotide sequence: TGTGCCACCAGTGAGTTCAGCGGGGCCCTAGAGACCCAGTACTTC.